This T cell receptor beta chain was identified during a study of brain T cells in children with intractable seizures. Generated by immunoSEQ multiplex PCR, the TCRdb table keeps only in-frame clones and is missing some. The sample carries about 340,000 clones, over 90% recorded once. Study observations and caveats: Absence of clones before surgery may stem from lower sequencing depth.

For this clone: As yet, its antigen is unknown.

Time point defined: blood from clinic visit 5 months post-surgery; TSC patient then seizure free. Only cases whose brain tissue showed the highest T cell transcript signatures were sequenced. At least one anti-epileptic drug was given before surgery. Trimming pared 0 bases from V and 4 bases from J, leaving 13 bases between. The CDR3 spans 15 residues. Germline CDR1 is SGHKS and CDR2 is YYEKEE (reference sequence). The chain combines TRBV5-5 with TRBJ1-1; D gene unclear. This sample comprised peripheral blood, obtained less than 6 months after surgery. This sequence originates from a boy in the first two years of life with tuberous sclerosis and intractable seizures. The DNA of the CDR3 is TGTGCCAGCAGCTTGGGGGCGGAGATCGGCACTGAAGCTTTCTTT. This translates into CASSLGAEIGTEAFF.